This is a list of T cell receptor beta chains from one sample in a study of cytomegalovirus exposure and HLA in healthy donors. Sequenced by immunoSEQ multiplex PCR; TCRdb stores in-frame clones only, minus some. The sample records tens of thousands of clones, approximately 79% being singletons. Sequencing was carried out using PBMCs. The receptor set was obtained from a man aged 30 to 45 in good health and CMV-seronegative. The CDR3 runs from the conserved cysteine through the conserved F or W. D genes are given only for firm matches. For some rows the clone size is stated as once, few or many, or as a class when expanded; others skip it.

clone size,D gene,V gene,J gene,CDR3 protein,CDR3 DNA
NA,NA,TRBV5-6,TRBJ2-7,CASSFRVSYEQYF,TGTGCCAGCAGCTTCAGGGTTTCCTACGAGCAGTACTTC
NA,NA,TRBV2,TRBJ2-2,CASSALTVRTGELFF,TGTGCCAGCAGTGCCCTGACAGTGCGCACCGGGGAGCTGTTTTTT
NA,TRBD1,TRBV10-1,TRBJ1-1,CASTGQVGTEAFF,TGCGCCAGCACCGGACAGGTTGGTACTGAAGCTTTCTTT
NA,NA,TRBV11-3,TRBJ1-4,CASSPAGRVANEKLFF,TGTGCCAGCAGCCCAGCGGGTAGGGTGGCTAATGAAAAACTGTTTTTT
NA,NA,TRBV6-1,TRBJ1-5,CASSDRGNQPQHF,TGTGCCAGCAGTGACAGGGGAAATCAGCCCCAGCATTTT
NA,TRBD1,TRBV6-5,TRBJ1-6,CASSNGQGLAPLHF,TGTGCCAGCAGTAACGGACAGGGGTTAGCACCCCTCCACTTT
NA,NA,TRBV5-6,TRBJ2-7,CASSATGTYEQYF,TGTGCCAGCAGCGCAACAGGGACCTACGAGCAGTACTTC
few,NA,TRBV6-1,TRBJ1-2,CASSFPAPNYGYTF,TGTGCCAGCAGTTTCCCAGCGCCCAACTATGGCTACACCTTC
NA,NA,TRBV5-5,TRBJ2-5,CASSFTGTETQYF,TGTGCCAGCAGCTTTACAGGGACAGAGACCCAGTACTTC
NA,NA,TRBV5-5,TRBJ1-1,CASSKGVSGNTEAFF,TGTGCCAGCAGCAAGGGGGTCAGCGGGAACACTGAAGCTTTCTTT
NA,NA,TRBV7-2,TRBJ1-5,CASSFAVKGWKAQHF,TGTGCCAGCAGCTTCGCGGTGAAGGGGTGGAAGGCCCAGCATTTT
NA,TRBD1,TRBV28,TRBJ1-3,CASRTPDRGKSGNTIYF,TGTGCCAGCAGGACCCCGGACAGGGGAAAATCTGGAAACACCATATATTTT
NA,NA,TRBV4-2,TRBJ2-5,CASSQVAAEETQYF,TGTGCCAGCAGCCAAGTGGCAGCGGAAGAGACCCAGTACTTC
NA,NA,TRBV7-9,TRBJ1-5,CASSGEAGGSNQPQHF,TGTGCCAGCAGCGGGGAGGCGGGGGGTAGCAATCAGCCCCAGCATTTT
few,TRBD2,TRBV6-1,TRBJ2-7,CATLAGDSYEQYF,TGTGCCACACTAGCGGGGGACTCCTACGAGCAGTACTTC
NA,NA,TRBV10-2,TRBJ1-6,CASSETVNSPLHF,TGCGCCAGCAGTGAGACAGTAAATTCCCCCCTCCACTTT
NA,NA,TRBV27,TRBJ1-6,CASLGFLGRSGLSPLHF,TGTGCCAGCTTAGGTTTCCTTGGGAGAAGTGGGTTGTCACCCCTCCACTTT
once,NA,TRBV30,TRBJ1-5,CAWSHSYSNQPQHF,TGTGCCTGGAGCCACAGTTATAGCAATCAGCCCCAGCATTTT
NA,TRBD2,TRBV6-4,TRBJ2-3,CASSELAGGPDTQYF,TGTGCCAGCAGTGAACTAGCGGGGGGGCCAGATACGCAGTATTTT
few,TRBD2,TRBV30,TRBJ2-4,CAGRSLAGDLAKNIQYF,TGTGCCGGGAGGTCCCTAGCGGGGGACCTAGCCAAAAACATTCAGTACTTC
NA,NA,TRBV7-2,TRBJ1-6,CASSSSPGEASPLHF,TGTGCCAGCAGCTCATCGCCGGGAGAAGCTTCACCCCTCCACTTT
NA,NA,TRBV18,TRBJ1-3,CASSPSRQVTDGNTIYF,TGTGCCAGCTCACCATCCCGACAGGTAACTGATGGAAACACCATATATTTT